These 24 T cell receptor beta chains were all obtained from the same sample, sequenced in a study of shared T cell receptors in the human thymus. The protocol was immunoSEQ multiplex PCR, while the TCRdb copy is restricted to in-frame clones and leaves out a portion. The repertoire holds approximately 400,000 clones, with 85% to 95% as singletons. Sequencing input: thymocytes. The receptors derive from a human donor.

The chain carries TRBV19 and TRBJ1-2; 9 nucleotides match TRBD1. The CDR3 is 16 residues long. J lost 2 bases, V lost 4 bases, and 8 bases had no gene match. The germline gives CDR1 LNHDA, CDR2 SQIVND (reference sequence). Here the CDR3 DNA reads TGTGCCAGTAGTACCCGAGGGACAGGGACAAACTATGGCTACACCTTC. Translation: CASSTRGTGTNYGYTF.

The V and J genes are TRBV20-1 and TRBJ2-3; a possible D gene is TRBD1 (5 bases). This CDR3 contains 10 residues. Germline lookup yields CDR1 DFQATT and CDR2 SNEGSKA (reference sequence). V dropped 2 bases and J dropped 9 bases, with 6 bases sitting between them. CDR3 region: CSARQGTQYF. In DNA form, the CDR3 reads TGCAGTGCTAGACAGGGAACGCAGTATTTT.

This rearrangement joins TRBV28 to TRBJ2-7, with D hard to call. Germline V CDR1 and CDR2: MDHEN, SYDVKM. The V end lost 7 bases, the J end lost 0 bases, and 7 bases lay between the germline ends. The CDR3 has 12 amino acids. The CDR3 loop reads CASNSHSYEQYF. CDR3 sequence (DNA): TGTGCCAGCAACTCCCACTCCTACGAGCAGTACTTC.

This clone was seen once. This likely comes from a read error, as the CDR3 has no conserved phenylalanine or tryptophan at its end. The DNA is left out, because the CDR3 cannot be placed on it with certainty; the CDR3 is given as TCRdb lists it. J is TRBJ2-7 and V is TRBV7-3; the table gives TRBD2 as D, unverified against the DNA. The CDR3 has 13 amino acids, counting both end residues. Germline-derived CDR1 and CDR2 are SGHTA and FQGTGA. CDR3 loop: CASSLGASGQPAA.

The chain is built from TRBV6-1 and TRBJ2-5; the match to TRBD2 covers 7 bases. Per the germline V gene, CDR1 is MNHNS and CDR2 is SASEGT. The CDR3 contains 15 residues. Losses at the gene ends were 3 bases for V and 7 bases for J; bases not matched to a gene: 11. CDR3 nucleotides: TGTGCCAGCAGTGACGTAGAGGCAGGGAGGGTGACCCAGTACTTC. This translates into CASSDVEAGRVTQYF.

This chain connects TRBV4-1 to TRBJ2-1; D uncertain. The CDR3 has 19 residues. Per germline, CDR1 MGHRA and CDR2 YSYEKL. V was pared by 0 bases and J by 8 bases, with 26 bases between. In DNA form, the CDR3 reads TGCGCCAGCAGCCAAGAGGAGCTACGGGCGGCCCATCGGGTCCATGAGCAGTTCTTC. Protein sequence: CASSQEELRAAHRVHEQFF.

CDR3 loop: CSVDHRGSPYEQYF. The CDR3 DNA reads TGCAGCGTTGATCACAGGGGTTCCCCCTACGAGCAGTACTTC. V is TRBV29-1 and J is TRBJ2-7; 7 bases map to TRBD1. The CDR3 covers 14 residues. J was trimmed by 2 bases and V by 3 bases; bases with no gene match: 7. The germline V gene has CDR1 SQVTM and CDR2 ANQGSEA.

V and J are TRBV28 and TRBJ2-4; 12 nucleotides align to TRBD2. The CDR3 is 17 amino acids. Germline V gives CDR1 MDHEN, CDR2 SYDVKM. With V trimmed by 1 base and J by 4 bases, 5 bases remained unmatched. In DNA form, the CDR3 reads TGTGCCAGCAGTTTATTTGGGCTAGCGGGAGGGAAAAACATTCAGTACTTC. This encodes CASSLFGLAGGKNIQYF.

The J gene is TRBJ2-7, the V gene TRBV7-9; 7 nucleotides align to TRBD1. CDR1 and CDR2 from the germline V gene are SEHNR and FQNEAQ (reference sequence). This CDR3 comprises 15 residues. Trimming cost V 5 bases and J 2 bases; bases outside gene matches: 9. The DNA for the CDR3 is TGTGCCAGCAGCGTGAGCAACGGGACAGCCTACGAGCAGTACTTC. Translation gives CASSVSNGTAYEQYF.

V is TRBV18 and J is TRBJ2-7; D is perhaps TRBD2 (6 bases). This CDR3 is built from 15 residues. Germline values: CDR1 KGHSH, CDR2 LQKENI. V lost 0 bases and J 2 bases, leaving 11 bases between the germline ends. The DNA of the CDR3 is TGTGCCAGCTCACCACCGTCCGGGAGAACCTACGAGCAGTACTTC. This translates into CASSPPSGRTYEQYF.

The CDR3 here is CASSYRNGRSGELFF. CDR3 bases: TGTGCCAGCAGCTACCGTAACGGGAGGTCCGGGGAGCTGTTTTTT. The chain is built from TRBV13 and TRBJ2-2; 7 nucleotides align to TRBD2. J gave up 6 bases and V 4 bases, and 8 bases lay outside the gene matches. CDR1 is PRHDT and CDR2 is FYEKMQ in the germline V gene (reference sequence). The CDR3 totals 15 residues.

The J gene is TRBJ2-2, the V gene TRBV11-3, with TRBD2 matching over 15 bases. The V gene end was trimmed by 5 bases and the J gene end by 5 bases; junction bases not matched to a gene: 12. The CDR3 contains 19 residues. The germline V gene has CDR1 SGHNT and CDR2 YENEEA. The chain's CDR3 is CASSPRTSGRGYPTGELFF. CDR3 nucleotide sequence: TGTGCCAGCAGCCCTCGGACTAGCGGGAGGGGCTACCCGACCGGGGAGCTGTTTTTT.

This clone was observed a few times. CDR3 bases: TGTGCCAGTAGTATCCTGACAGGGGGGATCGACGAGCAGTACTTC. This gives the protein CASSILTGGIDEQYF. The chain joins TRBV19 to TRBJ2-7, with 9 bases matching TRBD1. Germline loops: CDR1 LNHDA, CDR2 SQIVND (reference sequence). The CDR3 extends over 15 amino acids. With V trimmed by 3 bases and J by 5 bases, 8 bases remained unmatched.

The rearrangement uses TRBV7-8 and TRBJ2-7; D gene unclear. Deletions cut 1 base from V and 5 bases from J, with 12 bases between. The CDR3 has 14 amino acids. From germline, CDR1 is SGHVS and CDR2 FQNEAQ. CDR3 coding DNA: TGTGCCAGCAGCTTAGTCCTAGATCTTAACGAGCAGTACTTC. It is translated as CASSLVLDLNEQYF.

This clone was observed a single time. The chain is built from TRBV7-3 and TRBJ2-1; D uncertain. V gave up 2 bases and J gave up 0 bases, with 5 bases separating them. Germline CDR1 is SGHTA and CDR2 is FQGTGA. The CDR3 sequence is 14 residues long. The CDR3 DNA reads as TGTGCCAGCAGCTTAGGCAGCTCCTACAATGAGCAGTTCTTC. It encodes CASSLGSSYNEQFF. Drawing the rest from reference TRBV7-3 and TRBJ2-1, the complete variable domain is GAGVSQTPSNKVTEKGKYVELRCDPISGHTALYWYRQSLGQGPEFLIYFQGTGAADDSGLPNDRFFAVRPEGSVSTLKIQRTERGDSAVYLCASSLGSSYNEQFFGPGTRLTVL.

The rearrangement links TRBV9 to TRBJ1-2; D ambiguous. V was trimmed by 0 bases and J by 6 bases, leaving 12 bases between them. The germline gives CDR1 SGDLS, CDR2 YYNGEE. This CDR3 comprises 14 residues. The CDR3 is CASSVEGGPHGYTF. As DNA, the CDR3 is TGTGCCAGCAGCGTAGAGGGAGGACCCCATGGCTACACCTTC.

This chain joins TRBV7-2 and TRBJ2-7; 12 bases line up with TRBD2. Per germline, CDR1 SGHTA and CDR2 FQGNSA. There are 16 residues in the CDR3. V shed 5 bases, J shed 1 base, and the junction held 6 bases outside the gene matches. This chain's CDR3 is CASSLRTSGESYEQYF. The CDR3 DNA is TGTGCCAGCAGCCTTCGGACTAGCGGGGAATCCTACGAGCAGTACTTC.

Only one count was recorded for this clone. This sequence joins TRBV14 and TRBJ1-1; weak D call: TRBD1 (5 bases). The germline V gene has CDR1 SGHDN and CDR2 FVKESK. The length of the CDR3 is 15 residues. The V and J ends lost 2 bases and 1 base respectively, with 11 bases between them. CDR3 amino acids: CASSQSLQGNTEAFF. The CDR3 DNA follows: TGTGCCAGCAGCCAAAGTCTGCAGGGGAACACTGAAGCTTTCTTT. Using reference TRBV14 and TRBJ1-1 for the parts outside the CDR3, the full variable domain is EAGVTQFPSHSVIEKGQTVTLRCDPISGHDNLYWYRRVMGKEIKFLLHFVKESKQDESGMPNNRFLAERTGGTYSTLKVQPAELEDSGVYFCASSQSLQGNTEAFFGQGTRLTVV.

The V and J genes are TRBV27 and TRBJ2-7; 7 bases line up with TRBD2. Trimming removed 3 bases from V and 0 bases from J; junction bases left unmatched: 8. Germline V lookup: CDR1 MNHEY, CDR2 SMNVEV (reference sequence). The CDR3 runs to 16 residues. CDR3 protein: CASSLMAGEGSYEQYF. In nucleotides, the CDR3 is TGTGCCAGCAGTTTGATGGCGGGAGAGGGCTCCTACGAGCAGTACTTC.

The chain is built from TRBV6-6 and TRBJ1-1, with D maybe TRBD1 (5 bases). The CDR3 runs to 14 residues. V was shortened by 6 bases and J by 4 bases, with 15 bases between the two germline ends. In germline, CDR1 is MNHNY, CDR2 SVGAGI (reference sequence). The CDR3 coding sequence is TGTGCCAGCAGCCACCCCAGGGTAGGCACTGAAGCTTTCTTT. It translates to CASSHPRVGTEAFF.

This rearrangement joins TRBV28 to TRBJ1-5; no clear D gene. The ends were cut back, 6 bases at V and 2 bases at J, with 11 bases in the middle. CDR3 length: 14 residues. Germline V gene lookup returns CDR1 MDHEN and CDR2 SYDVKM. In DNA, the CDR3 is TGTGCCAGCAGCCCCCACGTGGGCAATCAGCCCCAGCATTTT. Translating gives CASSPHVGNQPQHF.

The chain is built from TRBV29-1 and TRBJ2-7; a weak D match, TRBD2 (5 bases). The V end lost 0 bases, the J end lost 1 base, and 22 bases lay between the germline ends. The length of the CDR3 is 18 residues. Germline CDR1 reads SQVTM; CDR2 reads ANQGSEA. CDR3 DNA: TGCAGCGTTGAAGATCGTCCCTCCGGGGTCCCCTCGTCCTACGAGCAGTACTTC. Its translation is CSVEDRPSGVPSSYEQYF.

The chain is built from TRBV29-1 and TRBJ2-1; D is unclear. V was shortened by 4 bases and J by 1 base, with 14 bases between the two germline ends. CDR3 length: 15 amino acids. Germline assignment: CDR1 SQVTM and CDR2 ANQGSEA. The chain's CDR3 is CSVVIRDGSYNEQFF. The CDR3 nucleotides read TGCAGCGTTGTAATCAGAGATGGGTCCTACAATGAGCAGTTCTTC.

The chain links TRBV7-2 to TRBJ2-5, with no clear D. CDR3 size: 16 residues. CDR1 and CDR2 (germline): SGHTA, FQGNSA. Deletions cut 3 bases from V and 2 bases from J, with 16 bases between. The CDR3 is CASSLGTEGTQETQYF. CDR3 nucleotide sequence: TGTGCCAGCAGCTTGGGAACGGAAGGTACTCAAGAGACCCAGTACTTC.